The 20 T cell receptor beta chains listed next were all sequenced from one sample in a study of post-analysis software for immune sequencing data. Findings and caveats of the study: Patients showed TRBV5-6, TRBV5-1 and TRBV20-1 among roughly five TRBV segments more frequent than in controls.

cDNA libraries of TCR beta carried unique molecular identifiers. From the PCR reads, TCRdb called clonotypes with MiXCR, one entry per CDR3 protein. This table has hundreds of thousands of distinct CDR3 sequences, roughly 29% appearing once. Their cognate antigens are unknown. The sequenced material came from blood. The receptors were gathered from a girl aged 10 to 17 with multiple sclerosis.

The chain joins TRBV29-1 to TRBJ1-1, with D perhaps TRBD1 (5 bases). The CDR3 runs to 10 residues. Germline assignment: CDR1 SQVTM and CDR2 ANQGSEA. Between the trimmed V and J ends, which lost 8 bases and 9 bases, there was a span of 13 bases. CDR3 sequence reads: CSPGAGQAFF. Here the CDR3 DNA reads TGCAGCCCCGGGGCGGGGCAAGCTTTCTTT.

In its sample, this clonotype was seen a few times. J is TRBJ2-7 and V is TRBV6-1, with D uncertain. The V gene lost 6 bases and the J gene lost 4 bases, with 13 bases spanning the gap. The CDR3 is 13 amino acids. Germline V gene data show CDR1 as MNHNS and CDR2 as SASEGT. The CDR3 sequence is CASRRTENYEQYF. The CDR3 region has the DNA TGTGCCAGCAGACGAACAGAGAATTACGAGCAGTACTTC.

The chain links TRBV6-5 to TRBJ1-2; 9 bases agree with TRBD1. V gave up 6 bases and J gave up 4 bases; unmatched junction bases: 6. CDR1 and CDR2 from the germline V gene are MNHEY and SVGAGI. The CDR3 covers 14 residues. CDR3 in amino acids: CASRGQGRGYGYTF. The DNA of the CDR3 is TGTGCCAGCAGGGGACAGGGAAGAGGCTATGGCTACACCTTC.

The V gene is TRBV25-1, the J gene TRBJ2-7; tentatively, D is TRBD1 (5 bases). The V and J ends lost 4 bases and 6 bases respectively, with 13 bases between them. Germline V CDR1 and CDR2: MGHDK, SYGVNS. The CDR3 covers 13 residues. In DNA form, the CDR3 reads TGTGCCAGCAGTGGCAGGGTCGGGTCCGAGCAGTACTTC. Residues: CASSGRVGSEQYF.

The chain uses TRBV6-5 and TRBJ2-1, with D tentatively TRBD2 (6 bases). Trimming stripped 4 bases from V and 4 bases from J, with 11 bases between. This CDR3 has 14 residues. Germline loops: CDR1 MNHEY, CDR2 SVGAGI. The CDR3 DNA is TGTGCCAGCAGTTCCAAGCGGGTTTACAATGAGCAGTTCTTC. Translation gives CASSSKRVYNEQFF.

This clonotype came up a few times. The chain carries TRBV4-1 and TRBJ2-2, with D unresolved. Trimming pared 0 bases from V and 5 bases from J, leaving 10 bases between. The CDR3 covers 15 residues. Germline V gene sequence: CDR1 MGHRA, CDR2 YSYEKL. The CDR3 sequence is CASSQDRQPTGELFF. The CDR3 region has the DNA TGCGCCAGCAGCCAAGATCGGCAGCCTACCGGGGAGCTGTTTTTT.

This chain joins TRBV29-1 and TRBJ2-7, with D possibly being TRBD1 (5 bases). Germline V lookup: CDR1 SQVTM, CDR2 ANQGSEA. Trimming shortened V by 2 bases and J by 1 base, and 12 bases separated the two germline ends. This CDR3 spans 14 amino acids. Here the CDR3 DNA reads TGCAGCGTTGAAAAGGGCCAGGGATCCTACGAGCAGTACTTC. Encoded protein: CSVEKGQGSYEQYF.

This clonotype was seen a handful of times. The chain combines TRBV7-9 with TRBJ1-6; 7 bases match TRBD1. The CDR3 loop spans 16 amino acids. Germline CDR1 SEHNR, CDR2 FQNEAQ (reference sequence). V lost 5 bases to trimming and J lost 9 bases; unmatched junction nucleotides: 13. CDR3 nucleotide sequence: TGTGCCAGCAGCCCTACTCCGACAGGGCTGCGTTCACCCCTCCACTTT. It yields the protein CASSPTPTGLRSPLHF. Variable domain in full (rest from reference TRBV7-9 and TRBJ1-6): DTGVSQNPRHKITKRGQNVTFRCDPISEHNRLYWYRQTLGQGPEFLTYFQNEAQLEKSRLLSDRFSAERPKGSFSTLEIQRTEQGDSAMYLCASSPTPTGLRSPLHFGNGTRLTVT.

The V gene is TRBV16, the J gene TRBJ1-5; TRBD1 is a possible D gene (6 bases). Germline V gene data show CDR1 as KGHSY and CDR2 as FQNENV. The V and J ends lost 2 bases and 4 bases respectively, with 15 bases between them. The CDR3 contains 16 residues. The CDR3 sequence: CASSQRSGQGNQPQHF. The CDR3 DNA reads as TGTGCCAGCAGCCAACGTTCCGGTCAGGGGAATCAGCCCCAGCATTTT.

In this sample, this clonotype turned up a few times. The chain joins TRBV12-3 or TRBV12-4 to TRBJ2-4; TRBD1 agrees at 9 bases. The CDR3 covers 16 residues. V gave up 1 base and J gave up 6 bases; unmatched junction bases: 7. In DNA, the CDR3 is TGTGCCAGCAGTTTAGGACAGGGGGTAGCGGTAAACATTCAGTACTTC. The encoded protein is CASSLGQGVAVNIQYF.

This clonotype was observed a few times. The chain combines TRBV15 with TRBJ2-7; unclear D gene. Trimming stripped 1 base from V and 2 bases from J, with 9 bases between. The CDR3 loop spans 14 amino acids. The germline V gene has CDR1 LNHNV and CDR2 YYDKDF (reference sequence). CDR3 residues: CATSRGPLTYEQYF. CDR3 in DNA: TGTGCCACCAGCAGAGGACCGCTAACCTACGAGCAGTACTTC.

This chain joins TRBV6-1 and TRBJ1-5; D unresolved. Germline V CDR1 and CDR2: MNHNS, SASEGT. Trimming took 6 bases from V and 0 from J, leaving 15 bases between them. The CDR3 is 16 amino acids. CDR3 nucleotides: TGTGCCAGCAGCCGTACGGACGGGCCTAGCAATCAGCCCCAGCATTTT. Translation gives CASSRTDGPSNQPQHF.

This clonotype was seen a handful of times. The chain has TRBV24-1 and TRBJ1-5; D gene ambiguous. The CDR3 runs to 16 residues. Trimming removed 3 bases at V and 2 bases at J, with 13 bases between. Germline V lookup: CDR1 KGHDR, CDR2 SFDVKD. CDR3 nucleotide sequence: TGTGCCACCAGTGATGGAGGAGTCCCTGGCAATCAGCCCCAGCATTTT. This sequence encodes CATSDGGVPGNQPQHF.

Here the CDR3 DNA reads TGCGCCAGCAGCTCGGAACTGGACGTGGGCTATGGCTACACCTTC. This translates into CASSSELDVGYGYTF. This sequence joins TRBV5-1 and TRBJ1-2; unclear D gene. The V gene lost 3 bases and the J gene lost 4 bases, with 16 bases spanning the gap. CDR1 SGHRS and CDR2 YFSETQ come from the germline V gene. The CDR3 loop spans 15 amino acids.

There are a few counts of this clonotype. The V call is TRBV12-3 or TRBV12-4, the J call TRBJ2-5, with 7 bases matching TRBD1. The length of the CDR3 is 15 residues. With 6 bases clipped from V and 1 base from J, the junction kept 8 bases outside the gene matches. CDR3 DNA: TGTGCCAGCAGGCTACTCGGGACAGTCCAAGAGACCCAGTACTTC. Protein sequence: CASRLLGTVQETQYF.

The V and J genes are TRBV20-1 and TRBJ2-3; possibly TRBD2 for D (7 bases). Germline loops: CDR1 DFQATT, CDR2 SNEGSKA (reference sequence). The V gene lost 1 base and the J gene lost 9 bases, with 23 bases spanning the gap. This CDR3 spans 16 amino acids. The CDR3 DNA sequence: TGCAGTGCTAGAGGGCCCTTTGCGGGGGCCATCCCGACGCAGTATTTT. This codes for CSARGPFAGAIPTQYF.

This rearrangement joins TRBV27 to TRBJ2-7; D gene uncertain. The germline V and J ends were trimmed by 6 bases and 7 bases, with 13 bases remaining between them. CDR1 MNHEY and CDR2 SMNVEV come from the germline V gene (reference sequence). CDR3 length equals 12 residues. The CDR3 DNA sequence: TGTGCCAGCAGCCCCGTAGGTAGTGAGCAGTACTTC. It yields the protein CASSPVGSEQYF.

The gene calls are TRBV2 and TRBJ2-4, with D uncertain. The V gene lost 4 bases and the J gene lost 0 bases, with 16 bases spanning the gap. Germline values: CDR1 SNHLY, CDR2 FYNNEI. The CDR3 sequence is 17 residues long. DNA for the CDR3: TGTGCCAGCAGTGGTGGGCTGGGCAGCTTAGCCAAAAACATTCAGTACTTC. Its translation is CASSGGLGSLAKNIQYF. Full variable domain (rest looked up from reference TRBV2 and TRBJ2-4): EPEVTQTPSHQVTQMGQEVILRCVPISNHLYFYWYRQILGQKVEFLVSFYNNEISEKSEIFDDQFSVERPDGSNFTLKIRSTKLEDSAMYFCASSGGLGSLAKNIQYFGAGTRLSVL.

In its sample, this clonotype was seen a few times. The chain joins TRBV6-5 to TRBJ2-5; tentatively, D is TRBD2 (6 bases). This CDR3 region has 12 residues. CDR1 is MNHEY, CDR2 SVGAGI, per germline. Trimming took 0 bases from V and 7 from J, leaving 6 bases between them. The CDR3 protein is CASSYSEGTQYF. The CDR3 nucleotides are TGTGCCAGCAGTTACTCGGAGGGGACCCAGTACTTC.

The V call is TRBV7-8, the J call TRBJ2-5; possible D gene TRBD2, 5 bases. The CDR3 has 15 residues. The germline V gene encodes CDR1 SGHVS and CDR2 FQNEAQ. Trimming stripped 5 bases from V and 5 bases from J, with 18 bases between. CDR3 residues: CASSPLPGVSETQYF. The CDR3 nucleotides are TGTGCCAGCAGCCCCCTCCCCGGGGTATCTGAGACCCAGTACTTC.